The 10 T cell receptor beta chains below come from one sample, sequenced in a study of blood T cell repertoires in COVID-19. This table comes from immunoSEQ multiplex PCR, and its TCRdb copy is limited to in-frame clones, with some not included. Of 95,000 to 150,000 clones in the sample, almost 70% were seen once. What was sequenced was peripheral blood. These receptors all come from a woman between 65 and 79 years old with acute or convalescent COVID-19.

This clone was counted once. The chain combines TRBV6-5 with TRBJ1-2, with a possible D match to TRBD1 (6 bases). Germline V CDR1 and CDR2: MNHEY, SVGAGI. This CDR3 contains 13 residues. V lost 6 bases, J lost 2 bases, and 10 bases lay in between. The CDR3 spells CASRPGVNYGYTF. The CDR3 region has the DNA TGTGCCAGCAGGCCAGGGGTAAACTATGGCTACACCTTC.

The CDR3 reads CSVEDRVLPGTQYF. The CDR3 region has the DNA TGCAGCGTTGAAGATCGGGTCCTACCGGGGACCCAGTACTTC. This chain joins TRBV29-1 and TRBJ2-5, with no clear D. V was clipped by 0 bases and J by 7 bases, with 15 bases between them. Germline V CDR1 and CDR2: SQVTM, ANQGSEA. The CDR3 spans 14 residues. Supplemented by reference TRBV29-1 and TRBJ2-5, the full variable domain reads SAVISQKPSRDICQRGTSLTIQCQVDSQVTMMFWYRQQPGQSLTLIATANQGSEATYESGFVIDKFPISRPNLTFSTLTVSNMSPEDSSIYLCSVEDRVLPGTQYFGPGTRLLVL.

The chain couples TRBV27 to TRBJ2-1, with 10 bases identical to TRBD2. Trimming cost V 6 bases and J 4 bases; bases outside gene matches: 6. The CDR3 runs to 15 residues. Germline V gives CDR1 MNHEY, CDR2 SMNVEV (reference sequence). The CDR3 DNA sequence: TGTGCCAGCAGCCTCCTAGCGGGAGTATACAATGAGCAGTTCTTC. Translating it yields CASSLLAGVYNEQFF.

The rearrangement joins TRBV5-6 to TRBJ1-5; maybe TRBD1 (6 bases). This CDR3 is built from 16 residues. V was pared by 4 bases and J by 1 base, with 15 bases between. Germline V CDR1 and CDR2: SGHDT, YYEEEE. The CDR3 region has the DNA TGTGCCAGCAGCCATTACAGGGTTGTAAGCAATCAGCCCCAGCATTTT. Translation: CASSHYRVVSNQPQHF.

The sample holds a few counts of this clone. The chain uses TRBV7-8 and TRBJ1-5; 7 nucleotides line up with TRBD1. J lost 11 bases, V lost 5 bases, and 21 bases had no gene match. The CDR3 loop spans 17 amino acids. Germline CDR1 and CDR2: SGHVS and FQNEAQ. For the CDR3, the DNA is TGTGCCAGCAGCGTCCACACCACAGGGGCACTCTCAAAAACCCAGCATTTT. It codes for CASSVHTTGALSKTQHF. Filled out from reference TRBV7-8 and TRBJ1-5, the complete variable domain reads GAGVSQSPRYKVAKRGQDVALRCDPISGHVSLFWYQQALGQGPEFLTYFQNEAQLDKSGLPSDRFFAERPEGSVSTLKIQRTQQEDSAVYLCASSVHTTGALSKTQHFGDGTRLSIL.

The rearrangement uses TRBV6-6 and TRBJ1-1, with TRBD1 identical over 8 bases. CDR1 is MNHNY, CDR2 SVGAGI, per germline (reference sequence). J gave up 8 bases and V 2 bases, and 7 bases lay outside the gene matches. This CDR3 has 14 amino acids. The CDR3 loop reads CASSYPGQGREAFF. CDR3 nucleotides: TGTGCCAGCAGTTACCCCGGACAGGGACGGGAAGCTTTCTTT.

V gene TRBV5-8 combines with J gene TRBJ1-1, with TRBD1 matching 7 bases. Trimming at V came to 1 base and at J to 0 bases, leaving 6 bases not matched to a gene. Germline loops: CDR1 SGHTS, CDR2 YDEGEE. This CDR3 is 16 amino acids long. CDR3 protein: CASSLYQGVLNTEAFF. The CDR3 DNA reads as TGTGCCAGCAGCTTGTACCAGGGGGTCCTGAACACTGAAGCTTTCTTT.

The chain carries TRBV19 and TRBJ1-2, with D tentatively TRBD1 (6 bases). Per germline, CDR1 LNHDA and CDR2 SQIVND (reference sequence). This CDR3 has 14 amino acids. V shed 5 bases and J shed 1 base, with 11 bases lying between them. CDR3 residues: CASSPGQFNYGYTF. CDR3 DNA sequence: TGTGCCAGTAGTCCCGGACAGTTTAACTATGGCTACACCTTC.

CDR3 residues: CASSPLAPSGRAHYNEQFF. CDR3 coding DNA: TGTGCCAGCTCACCACTTGCACCTAGCGGGAGGGCCCACTACAATGAGCAGTTCTTC. The V and J genes are TRBV18 and TRBJ2-1; TRBD2 matches 12 bases. This CDR3 spans 19 amino acids. Per germline, CDR1 KGHSH and CDR2 LQKENI. The V segment lost 1 base and the J segment 3 bases; nucleotides outside the gene matches: 10.

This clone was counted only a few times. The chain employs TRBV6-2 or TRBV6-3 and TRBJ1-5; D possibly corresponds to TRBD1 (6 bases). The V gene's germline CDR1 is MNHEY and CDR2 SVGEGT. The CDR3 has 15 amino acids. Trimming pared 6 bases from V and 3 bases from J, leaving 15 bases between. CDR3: CASSQSGGYNQPQHF. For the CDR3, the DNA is TGTGCCAGCAGCCAGAGCGGGGGCTACAATCAGCCCCAGCATTTT.